This TCR beta chain was recovered during a study of blood T cells in healthy people across ages. A sample-barcoded 5' primer and a J-beta primer mix were used in a second PCR of roughly 7 to 11 cycles. TCRdb itself ran the 5' RACE reads through MiXCR, one entry per CDR3 protein. The repertoire holds roughly 800,000 distinct CDR3 sequences, about 25% seen once, with approximately 3.7% in the top ten. As for this clonotype: Antigen: not known.

Study outcomes and limitations: Researchers judged that diversity estimates from one million T cells fell short of true values. The long-lived group displayed more naive CD4+ cells, plus higher diversity, than the aged donors did.

The CDR3 totals 14 residues. Germline V gene data show CDR1 as MNHEY and CDR2 as SVGEGT. This sample was also put to use in a study of T cells of mothers and their children. That paper notes: The sample comes from 8 or 9 healthy Caucasian donors: mothers and children.

The sequenced sample was blood. The receptor was isolated from a boy aged 5 to 17 in good health. This chain links TRBV6-2 or TRBV6-3 with TRBJ2-5; D unclear. The DNA end is a closer match to TRBJ2-1, so the J assignment may be wrong. The CDR3 DNA sequence: TGTGCCAGCAGTTACAAGGACGACTACAATGAGCAGTTCTTC. Its translation is CASSYKDDYNEQFF.